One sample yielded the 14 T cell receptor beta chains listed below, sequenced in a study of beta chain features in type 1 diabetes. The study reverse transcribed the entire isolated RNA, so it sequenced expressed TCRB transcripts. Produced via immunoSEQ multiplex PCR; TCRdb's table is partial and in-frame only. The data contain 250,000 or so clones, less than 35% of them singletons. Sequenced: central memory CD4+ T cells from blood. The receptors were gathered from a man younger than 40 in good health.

The CDR3 spells CASSLSTRDEQFF. In DNA, the CDR3 is TGTGCCAGCAGCCTATCTACCCGAGATGAGCAGTTCTTC. The chain employs TRBV9 and TRBJ2-1; D not certain. The V and J ends lost 4 bases and 8 bases respectively, with 13 bases between them. CDR1 is SGDLS, CDR2 YYNGEE, per germline. The CDR3 extends over 13 amino acids. Filled out from reference TRBV9 and TRBJ2-1, the complete variable domain reads DSGVTQTPKHLITATGQRVTLRCSPRSGDLSVYWYQQSLDQGLQFLIQYYNGEERAKGNILERFSAQQFPDLHSELNLSSLELGDSALYFCASSLSTRDEQFFGPGTRLTVL.

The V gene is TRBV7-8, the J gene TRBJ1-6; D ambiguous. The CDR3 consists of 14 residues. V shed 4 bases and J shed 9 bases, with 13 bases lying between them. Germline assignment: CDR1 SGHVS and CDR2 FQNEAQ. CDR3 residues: CASSSPRLGSPLHF. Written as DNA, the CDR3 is TGTGCCAGCAGCTCCCCGAGGCTCGGTTCACCCCTCCACTTT. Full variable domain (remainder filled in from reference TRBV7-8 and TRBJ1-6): GAGVSQSPRYKVAKRGQDVALRCDPISGHVSLFWYQQALGQGPEFLTYFQNEAQLDKSGLPSDRFFAERPEGSVSTLKIQRTQQEDSAVYLCASSSPRLGSPLHFGNGTRLTVT.

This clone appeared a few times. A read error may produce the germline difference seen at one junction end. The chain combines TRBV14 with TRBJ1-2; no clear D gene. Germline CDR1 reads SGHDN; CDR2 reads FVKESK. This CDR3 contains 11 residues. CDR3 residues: CASSQEQSIYF. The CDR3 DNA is TGTGCCAGCAGCCAAGAGCAGTCAATTTACTTC.

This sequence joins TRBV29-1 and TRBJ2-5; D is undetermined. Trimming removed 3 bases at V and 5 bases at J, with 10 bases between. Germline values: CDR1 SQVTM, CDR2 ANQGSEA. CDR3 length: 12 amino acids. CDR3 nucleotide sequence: TGCAGCGTTGAGGGAATAGGGGAGACCCAGTACTTC. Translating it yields CSVEGIGETQYF.

The CDR3: CASSLGRLSKQFF. The CDR3 DNA follows: TGTGCCAGCAGCTTAGGGAGACTATCCAAACAGTTCTTC. This chain joins TRBV11-3 and TRBJ2-1; a weak D match, TRBD2 (5 bases). With 1 base removed from V and 13 bases from J, the gap between germline ends came to 14 bases. The CDR3 has 13 amino acids. Looked up from germline, CDR1 is SGHNT and CDR2 is YENEEA.

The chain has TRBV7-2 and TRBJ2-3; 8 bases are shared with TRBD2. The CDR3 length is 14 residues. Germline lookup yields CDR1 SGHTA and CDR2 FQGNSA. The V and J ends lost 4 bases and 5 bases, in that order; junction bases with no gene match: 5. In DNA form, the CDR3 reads TGTGCCAGCAGCTACGGGGGGGCGAAAGATACGCAGTATTTT. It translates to CASSYGGAKDTQYF.

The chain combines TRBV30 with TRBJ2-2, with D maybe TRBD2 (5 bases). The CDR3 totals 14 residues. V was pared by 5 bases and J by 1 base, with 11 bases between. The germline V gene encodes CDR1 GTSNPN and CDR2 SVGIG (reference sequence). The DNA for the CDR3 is TGTGCCTGGGGACTCACATTGAACACCGGGGAGCTGTTTTTT. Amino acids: CAWGLTLNTGELFF.

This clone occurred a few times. The CDR3 region has the DNA TGCGCCAGCAGCCAAGGGGTCCAAGAGACCCAGTACTTC. Translation: CASSQGVQETQYF. The chain has TRBV4-1 and TRBJ2-5; D remains unclear. V was shortened by 1 base and J by 1 base, with 4 bases between the two germline ends. The CDR3 has 13 residues. Germline V CDR1 and CDR2: MGHRA, YSYEKL.

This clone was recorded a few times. CDR3 protein: CAWSGRGETQPQHF. The DNA of the CDR3 is TGTGCCTGGAGTGGCCGTGGAGAGACTCAGCCCCAGCATTTT. The chain recombines TRBV30 with TRBJ1-5, with D hard to call. Germline CDR1 GTSNPN, CDR2 SVGIG (reference sequence). The germline V and J ends were trimmed by 1 base and 6 bases, with 13 bases remaining between them. The CDR3 covers 14 residues.

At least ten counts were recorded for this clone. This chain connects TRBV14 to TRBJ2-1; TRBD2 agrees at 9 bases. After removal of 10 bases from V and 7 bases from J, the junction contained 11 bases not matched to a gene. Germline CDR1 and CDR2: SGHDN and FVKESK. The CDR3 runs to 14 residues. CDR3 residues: CATGRLAGQNEQFF. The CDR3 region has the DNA TGTGCCACAGGGCGGCTAGCGGGACAGAATGAGCAGTTCTTC.

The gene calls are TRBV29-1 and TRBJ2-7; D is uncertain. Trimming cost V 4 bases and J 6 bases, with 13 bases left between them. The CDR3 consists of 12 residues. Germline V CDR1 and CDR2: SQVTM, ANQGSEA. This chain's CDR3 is CSVGPSILEQYF. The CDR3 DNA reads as TGCAGCGTTGGCCCGTCCATACTCGAGCAGTACTTC.

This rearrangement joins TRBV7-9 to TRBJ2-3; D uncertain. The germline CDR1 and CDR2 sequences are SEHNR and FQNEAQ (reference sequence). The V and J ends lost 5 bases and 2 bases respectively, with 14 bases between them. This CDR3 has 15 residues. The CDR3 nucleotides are TGTGCCAGCAGCATCTCCCCGGGCTCCACAGATACGCAGTATTTT. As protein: CASSISPGSTDTQYF.

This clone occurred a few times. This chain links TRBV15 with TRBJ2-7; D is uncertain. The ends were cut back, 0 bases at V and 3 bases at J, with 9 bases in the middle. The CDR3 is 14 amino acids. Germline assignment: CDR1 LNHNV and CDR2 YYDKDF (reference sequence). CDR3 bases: TGTGCCACCAGCAGAGAGGGCGTTGGCTACGAGCAGTACTTC. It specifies CATSREGVGYEQYF.

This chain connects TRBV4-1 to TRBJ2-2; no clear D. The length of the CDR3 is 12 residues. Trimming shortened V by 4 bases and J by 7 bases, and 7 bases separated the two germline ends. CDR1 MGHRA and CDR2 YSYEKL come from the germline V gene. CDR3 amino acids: CASSPPVGELFF. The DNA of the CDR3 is TGCGCCAGCAGCCCCCCCGTCGGGGAGCTGTTTTTT.